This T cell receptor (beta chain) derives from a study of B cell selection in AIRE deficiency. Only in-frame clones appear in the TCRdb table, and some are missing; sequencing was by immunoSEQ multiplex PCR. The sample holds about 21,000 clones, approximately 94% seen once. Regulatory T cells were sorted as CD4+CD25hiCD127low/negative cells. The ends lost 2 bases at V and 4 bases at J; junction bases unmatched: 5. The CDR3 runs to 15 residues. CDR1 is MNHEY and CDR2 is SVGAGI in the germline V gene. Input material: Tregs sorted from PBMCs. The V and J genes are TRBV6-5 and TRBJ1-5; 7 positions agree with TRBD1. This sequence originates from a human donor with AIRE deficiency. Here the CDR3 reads CASSYGRQGNQPQHF. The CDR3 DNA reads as TGTGCCAGCAGTTACGGGAGACAGGGAAATCAGCCCCAGCATTTT.